The clone carrying this T cell receptor (beta chain) was seen at least ten times. Its antigen remains unknown. This specimen belongs to a study of human T cells and chemical hapten exposure. On the study more broadly: Yields of TCR per sample differed, chiefly owing to small differences in pooled library volume. Findings and limits, study-wide: It was expanded TCRs that formed significantly more large CDR3 similarity clusters than controls did.

TCRdb independently ran MiXCR on the RACE reads; one entry per CDR3 protein. Of about 43,000 distinct CDR3 sequences in the sample, about 3% are singletons; the top ten hold about 6.9%. The CDR3 runs 14 residues. V was clipped by 0 bases and J by 2 bases, with 8 bases between them. CDR1 SGHRS and CDR2 YFSETQ come from the germline V gene. As for time point: patch test 2, 6 weeks after DPC sensitization. The treatment was: therapeutic diphenylcyclopropenone sensitization with weekly scalp DPC. This specimen was whole blood, taken in connection with sensitization to the hapten diphenylcyclopropenone (DPC). The V and J genes are TRBV5-1 and TRBJ2-5, with unresolved D. The receptor was derived from a man aged 40-50 years with alopecia areata. Some clones in this sample may be carry-over from other donors' samples. CDR3 sequence reads: CASSLAKNQETQYF. The CDR3 DNA follows: TGCGCCAGCAGCTTGGCCAAGAATCAAGAGACCCAGTACTTC.